This T cell receptor (beta chain) was identified in a study of T cells after yellow fever vaccination. Across the whole study: Where fractions had low cell numbers, libraries were prepared from them with the SMART-Seq v4 Ultra Low Input RNA kit. Whole-study results and caveats: Shared CD4/CD8 clonotypes were a small share, likely from convergent recombination. Re-detected after boosting: most primary clones, 96% of CD4 and about 89% of CD8.

This CDR3 is built from 15 residues. Per germline, CDR1 SGHTA and CDR2 FQGNSA. J lost 7 bases, V lost 3 bases, and 5 bases had no gene match. Remarks on this clonotype: Its specificity is not known.

Generation of TCR cDNA used 5'RACE template switching (which added a universal primer site and UMIs). TCRdb re-analysed the 5' RACE reads in MiXCR, keeping a single row per CDR3 protein. Found here are a few hundred thousand distinct CDR3 sequences, roughly 6.2% of them singletons; the top ten hold approximately 15%. The chain carries TRBV7-2 and TRBJ2-2; 10 nucleotides line up with TRBD2. The TCR sequence derives from a young man who received the YFV17D yellow fever vaccine. Sequencing was performed on PBMCs, taken 5 days after the yellow fever booster vaccination. The CDR3 spells CASSLGLARGGELFF. CDR3 bases: TGTGCCAGCAGCTTGGGACTAGCGAGAGGCGGGGAGCTGTTTTTT.